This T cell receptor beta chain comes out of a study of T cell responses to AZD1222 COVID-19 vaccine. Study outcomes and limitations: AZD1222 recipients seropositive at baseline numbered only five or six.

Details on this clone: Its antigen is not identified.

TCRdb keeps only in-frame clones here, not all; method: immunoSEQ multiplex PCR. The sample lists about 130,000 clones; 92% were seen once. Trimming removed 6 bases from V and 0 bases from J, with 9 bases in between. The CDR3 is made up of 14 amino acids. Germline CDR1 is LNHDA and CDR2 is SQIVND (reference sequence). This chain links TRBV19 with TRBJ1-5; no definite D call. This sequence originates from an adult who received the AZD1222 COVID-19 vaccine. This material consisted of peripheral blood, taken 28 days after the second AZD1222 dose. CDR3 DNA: TGTGCCAGTAGGGCGACATATAGCAATCAGCCCCAGCATTTT. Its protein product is CASRATYSNQPQHF. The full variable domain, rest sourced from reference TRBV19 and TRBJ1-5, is DGGITQSPKYLFRKEGQNVTLSCEQNLNHDAMYWYRQDPGQGLRLIYYSQIVNDFQKGDIAEGYSVSREKKESFPLTVTSAQKNPTAFYLCASRATYSNQPQHFGDGTRLSIL.